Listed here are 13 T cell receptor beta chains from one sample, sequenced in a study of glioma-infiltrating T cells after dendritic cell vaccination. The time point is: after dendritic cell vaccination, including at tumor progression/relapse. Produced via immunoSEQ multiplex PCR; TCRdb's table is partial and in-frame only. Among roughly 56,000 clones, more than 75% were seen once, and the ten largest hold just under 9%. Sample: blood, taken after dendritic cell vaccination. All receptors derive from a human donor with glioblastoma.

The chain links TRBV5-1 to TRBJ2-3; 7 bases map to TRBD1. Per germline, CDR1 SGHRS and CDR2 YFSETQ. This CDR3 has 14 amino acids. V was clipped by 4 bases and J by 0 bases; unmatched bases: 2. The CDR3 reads CASSVTGSTDTQYF. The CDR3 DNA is TGCGCCAGCAGCGTGACAGGGAGCACAGATACGCAGTATTTT.

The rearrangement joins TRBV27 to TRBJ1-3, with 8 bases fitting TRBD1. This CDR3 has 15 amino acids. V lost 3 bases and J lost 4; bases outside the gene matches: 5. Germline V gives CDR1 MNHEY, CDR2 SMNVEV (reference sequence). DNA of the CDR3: TGTGCCAGCAGTTTGACAGGGGCTCGGGGAAACACCATATATTTT. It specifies CASSLTGARGNTIYF.

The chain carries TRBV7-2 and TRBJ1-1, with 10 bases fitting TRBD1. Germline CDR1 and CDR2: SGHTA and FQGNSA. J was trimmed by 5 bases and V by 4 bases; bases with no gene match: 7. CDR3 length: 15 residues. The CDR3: CASSSPGQGKTEAFF. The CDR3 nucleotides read TGTGCCAGCAGCTCACCGGGACAGGGGAAAACTGAAGCTTTCTTT.

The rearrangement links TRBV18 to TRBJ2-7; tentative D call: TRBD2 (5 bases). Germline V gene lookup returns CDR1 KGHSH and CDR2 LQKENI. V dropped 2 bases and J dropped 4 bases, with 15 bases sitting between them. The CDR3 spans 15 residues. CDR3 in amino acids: CASSPSRDLFYEQYF. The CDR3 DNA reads TGTGCCAGCTCACCATCACGGGATCTTTTTTACGAGCAGTACTTC.

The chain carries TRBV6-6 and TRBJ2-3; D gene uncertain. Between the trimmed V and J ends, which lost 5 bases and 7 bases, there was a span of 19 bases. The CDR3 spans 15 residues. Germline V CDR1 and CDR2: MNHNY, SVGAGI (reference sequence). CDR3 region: CASSPGGVNANTQYF. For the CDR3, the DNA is TGTGCCAGCAGTCCTGGCGGAGTGAACGCGAATACGCAGTATTTT.

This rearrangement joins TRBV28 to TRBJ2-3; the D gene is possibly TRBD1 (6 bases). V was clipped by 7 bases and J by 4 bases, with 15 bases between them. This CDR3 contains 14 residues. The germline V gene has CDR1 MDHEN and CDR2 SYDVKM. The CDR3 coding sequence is TGTGCCAGCATGGGACAAAATACGGCAGATACGCAGTATTTT. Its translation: CASMGQNTADTQYF.

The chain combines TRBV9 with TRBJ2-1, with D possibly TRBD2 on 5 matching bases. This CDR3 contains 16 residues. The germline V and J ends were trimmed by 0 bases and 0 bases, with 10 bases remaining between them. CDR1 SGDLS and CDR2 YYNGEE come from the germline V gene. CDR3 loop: CASSVVSGSSYNEQFF. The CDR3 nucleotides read TGTGCCAGCAGCGTAGTGAGCGGAAGCTCCTACAATGAGCAGTTCTTC. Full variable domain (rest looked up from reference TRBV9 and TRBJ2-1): DSGVTQTPKHLITATGQRVTLRCSPRSGDLSVYWYQQSLDQGLQFLIQYYNGEERAKGNILERFSAQQFPDLHSELNLSSLELGDSALYFCASSVVSGSSYNEQFFGPGTRLTVL.

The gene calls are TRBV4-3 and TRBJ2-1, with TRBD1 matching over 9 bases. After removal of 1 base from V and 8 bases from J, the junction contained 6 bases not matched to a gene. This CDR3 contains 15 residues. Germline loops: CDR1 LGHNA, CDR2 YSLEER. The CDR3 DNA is TGCGCCAGCAGCCAAGGGACAGGGGCCTTGGATGAGCAGTTCTTC. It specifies CASSQGTGALDEQFF.

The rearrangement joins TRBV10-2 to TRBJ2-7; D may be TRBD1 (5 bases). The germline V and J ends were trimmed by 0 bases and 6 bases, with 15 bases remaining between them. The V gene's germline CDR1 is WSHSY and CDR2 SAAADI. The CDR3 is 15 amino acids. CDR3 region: CASSESPDTRLEQYF. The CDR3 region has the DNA TGCGCCAGCAGTGAGTCCCCGGACACCAGGCTCGAGCAGTACTTC.

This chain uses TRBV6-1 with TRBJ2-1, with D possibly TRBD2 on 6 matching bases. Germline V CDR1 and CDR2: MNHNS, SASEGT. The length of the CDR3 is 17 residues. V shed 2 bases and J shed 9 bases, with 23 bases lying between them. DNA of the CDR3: TGTGCCAGCAGTGAACGTATGGTAGCGGAGGATTCGGGTGAGCAGTTCTTC. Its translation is CASSERMVAEDSGEQFF.

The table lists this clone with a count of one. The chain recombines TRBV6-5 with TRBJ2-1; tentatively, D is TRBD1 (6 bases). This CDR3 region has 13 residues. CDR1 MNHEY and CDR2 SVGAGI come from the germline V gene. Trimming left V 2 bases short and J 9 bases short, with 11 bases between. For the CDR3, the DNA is TGTGCCAGCAGTTACACACAGGGCAGTGAGCAGTTCTTC. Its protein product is CASSYTQGSEQFF.

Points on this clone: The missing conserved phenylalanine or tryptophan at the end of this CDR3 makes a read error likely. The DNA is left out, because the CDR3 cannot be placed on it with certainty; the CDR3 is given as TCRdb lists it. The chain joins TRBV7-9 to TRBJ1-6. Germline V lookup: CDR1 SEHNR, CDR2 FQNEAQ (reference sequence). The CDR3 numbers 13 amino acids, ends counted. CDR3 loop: CASSLGPGGSRVV.

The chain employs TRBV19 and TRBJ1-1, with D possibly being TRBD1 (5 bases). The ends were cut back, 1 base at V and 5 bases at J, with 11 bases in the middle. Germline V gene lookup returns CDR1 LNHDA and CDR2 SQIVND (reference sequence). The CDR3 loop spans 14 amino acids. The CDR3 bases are TGTGCCAGTAGTATAGTGATCGGGGGAACTGAAGCTTTCTTT. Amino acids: CASSIVIGGTEAFF.